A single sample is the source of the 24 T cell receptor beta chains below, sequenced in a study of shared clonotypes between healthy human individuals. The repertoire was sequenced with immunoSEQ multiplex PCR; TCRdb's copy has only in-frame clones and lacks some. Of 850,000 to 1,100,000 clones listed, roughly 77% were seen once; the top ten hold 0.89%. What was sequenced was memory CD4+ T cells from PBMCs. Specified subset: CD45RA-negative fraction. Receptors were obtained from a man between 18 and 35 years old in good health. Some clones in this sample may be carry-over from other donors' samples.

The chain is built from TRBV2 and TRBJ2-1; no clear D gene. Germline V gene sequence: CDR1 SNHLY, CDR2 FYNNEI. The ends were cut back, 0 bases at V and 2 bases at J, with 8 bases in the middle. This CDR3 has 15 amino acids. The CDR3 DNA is TGTGCCAGCAGTGAAGCTCTGGTCCCCTACAATGAGCAGTTCTTC. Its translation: CASSEALVPYNEQFF.

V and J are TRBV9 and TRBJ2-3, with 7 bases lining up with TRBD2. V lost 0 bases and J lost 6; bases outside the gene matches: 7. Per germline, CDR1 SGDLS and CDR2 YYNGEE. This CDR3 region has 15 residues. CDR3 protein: CASSVGASGGDTQYF. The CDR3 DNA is TGTGCCAGCAGCGTAGGGGCTAGCGGCGGGGATACGCAGTATTTT.

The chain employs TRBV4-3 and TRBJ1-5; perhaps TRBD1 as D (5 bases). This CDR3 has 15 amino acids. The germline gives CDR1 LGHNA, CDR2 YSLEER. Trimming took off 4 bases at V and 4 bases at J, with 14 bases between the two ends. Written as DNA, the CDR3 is TGCGCCAGCAGCCTGGCAATCTCAGGGAATCAGCCCCAGCATTTT. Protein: CASSLAISGNQPQHF.

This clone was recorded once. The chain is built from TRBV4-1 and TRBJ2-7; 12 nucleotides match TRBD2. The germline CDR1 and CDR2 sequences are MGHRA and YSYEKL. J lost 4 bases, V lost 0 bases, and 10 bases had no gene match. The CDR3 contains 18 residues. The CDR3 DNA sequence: TGCGCCAGCAGCCAAGACCCCGGTTACCTAGCGGGAGGGTACGAGCAGTACTTC. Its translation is CASSQDPGYLAGGYEQYF.

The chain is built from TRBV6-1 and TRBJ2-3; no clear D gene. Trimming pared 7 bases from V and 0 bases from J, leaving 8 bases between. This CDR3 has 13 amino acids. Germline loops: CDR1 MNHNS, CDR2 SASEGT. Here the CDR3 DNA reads TGTGCCAGCAAGCCGGGTAGCACAGATACGCAGTATTTT. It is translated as CASKPGSTDTQYF.

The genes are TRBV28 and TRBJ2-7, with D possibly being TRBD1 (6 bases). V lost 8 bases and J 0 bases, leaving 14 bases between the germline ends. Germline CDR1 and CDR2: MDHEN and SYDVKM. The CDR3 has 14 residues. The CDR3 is CASPPQGSSYEQYF. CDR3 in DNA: TGTGCCAGCCCCCCACAGGGCTCCTCCTACGAGCAGTACTTC.

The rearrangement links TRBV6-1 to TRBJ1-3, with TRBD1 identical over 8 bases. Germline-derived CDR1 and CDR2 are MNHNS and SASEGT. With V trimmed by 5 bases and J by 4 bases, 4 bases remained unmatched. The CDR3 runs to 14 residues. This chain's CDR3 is CASSKQGDGNTIYF. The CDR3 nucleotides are TGTGCCAGCAGTAAACAGGGGGACGGAAACACCATATATTTT.

The CDR3 nucleotides are TGTGCCAGCAGCTTTTCCGGGGACAGCACAGATACGCAGTATTTT. Its translation is CASSFSGDSTDTQYF. The chain links TRBV11-2 to TRBJ2-3; D tentatively reads TRBD1 or TRBD2 (5 bases each). The length of the CDR3 is 15 residues. The ends were cut back, 3 bases at V and 0 bases at J, with 10 bases in the middle. CDR1 is SGHAT, CDR2 FQNNGV, per germline.

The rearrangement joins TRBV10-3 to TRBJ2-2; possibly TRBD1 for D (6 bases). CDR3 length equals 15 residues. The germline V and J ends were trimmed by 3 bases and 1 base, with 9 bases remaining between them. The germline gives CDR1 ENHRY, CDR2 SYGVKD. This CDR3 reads CAISDRDKNTGELFF. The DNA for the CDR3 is TGTGCCATCAGTGATAGGGACAAGAACACCGGGGAGCTGTTTTTT.

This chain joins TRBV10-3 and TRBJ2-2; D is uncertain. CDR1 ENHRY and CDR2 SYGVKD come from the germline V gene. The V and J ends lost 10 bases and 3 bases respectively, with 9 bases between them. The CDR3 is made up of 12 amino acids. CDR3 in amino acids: CATHPDTGELFF. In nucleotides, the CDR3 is TGTGCCACCCATCCAGACACCGGGGAGCTGTTTTTT.

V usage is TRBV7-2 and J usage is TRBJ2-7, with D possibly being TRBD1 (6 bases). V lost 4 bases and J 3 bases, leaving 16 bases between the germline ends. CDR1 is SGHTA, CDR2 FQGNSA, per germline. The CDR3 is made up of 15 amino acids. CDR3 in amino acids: CASSSSGTPYYEQYF. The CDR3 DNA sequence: TGTGCCAGCAGCTCCTCTGGGACACCTTACTACGAGCAGTACTTC.

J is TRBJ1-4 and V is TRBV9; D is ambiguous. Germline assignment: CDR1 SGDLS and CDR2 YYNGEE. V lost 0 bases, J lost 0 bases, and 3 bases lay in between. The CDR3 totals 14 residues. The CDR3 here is CASSVGSTNEKLFF. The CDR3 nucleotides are TGTGCCAGCAGCGTAGGGTCAACTAATGAAAAACTGTTTTTT.

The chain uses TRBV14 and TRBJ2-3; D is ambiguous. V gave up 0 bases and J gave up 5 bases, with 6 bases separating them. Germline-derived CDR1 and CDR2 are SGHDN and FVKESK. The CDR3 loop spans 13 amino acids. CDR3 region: CASSQDWGDTQYF. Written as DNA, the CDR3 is TGTGCCAGCAGCCAAGATTGGGGAGATACGCAGTATTTT.

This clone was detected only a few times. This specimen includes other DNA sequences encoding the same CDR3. In DNA, the CDR3 is TGCGCCAGCAGCCGGACTAGCGGGAGCTACGAGCAGTACTTC. This encodes CASSRTSGSYEQYF. The chain recombines TRBV5-1 with TRBJ2-7; TRBD2 agrees at 13 bases. This CDR3 region has 14 residues. Germline CDR1 is SGHRS and CDR2 is YFSETQ. Trimming cost V 4 bases and J 3 bases; bases outside gene matches: 1.

The CDR3 reads CASSLGRRGVEQYF. CDR3 nucleotide sequence: TGTGCCAGCAGCCTCGGTAGGCGGGGCGTAGAGCAGTACTTC. V and J are TRBV7-2 and TRBJ2-7, with a tentative D call TRBD2 (6 bases). This CDR3 has 14 residues. V lost 5 bases to trimming and J lost 7 bases, with 18 bases between them. Germline CDR1 reads SGHTA; CDR2 reads FQGNSA.

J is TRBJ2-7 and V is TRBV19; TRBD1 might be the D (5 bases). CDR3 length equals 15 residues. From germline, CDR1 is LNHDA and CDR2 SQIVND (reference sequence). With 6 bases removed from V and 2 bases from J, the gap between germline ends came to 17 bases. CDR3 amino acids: CASSDRGYSTYEQYF. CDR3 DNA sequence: TGTGCCAGTAGCGATAGGGGATACAGCACCTACGAGCAGTACTTC.

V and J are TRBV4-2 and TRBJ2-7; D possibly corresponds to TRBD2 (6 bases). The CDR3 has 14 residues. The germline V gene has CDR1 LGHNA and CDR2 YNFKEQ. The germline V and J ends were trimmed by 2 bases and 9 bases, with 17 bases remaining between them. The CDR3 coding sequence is TGTGCCAGCAGCCAAAGCAGATTGGGACTCAGGCAGTACTTC. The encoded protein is CASSQSRLGLRQYF.

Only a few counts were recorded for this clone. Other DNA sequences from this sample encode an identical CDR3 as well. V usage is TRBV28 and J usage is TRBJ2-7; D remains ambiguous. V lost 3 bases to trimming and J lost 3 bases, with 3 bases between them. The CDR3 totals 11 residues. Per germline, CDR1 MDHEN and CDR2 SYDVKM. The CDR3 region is CASSFRYEQYF. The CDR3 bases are TGTGCCAGCAGTTTCCGCTACGAGCAGTACTTC. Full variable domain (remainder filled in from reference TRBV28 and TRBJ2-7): DVKVTQSSRYLVKRTGEKVFLECVQDMDHENMFWYRQDPGLGLRLIYFSYDVKMKEKGDIPEGYSVSREKKERFSLILESASTNQTSMYLCASSFRYEQYFGPGTRLTVT.

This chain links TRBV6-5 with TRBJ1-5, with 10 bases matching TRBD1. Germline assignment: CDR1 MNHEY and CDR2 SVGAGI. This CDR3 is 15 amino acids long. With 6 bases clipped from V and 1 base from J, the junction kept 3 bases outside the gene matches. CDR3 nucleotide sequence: TGTGCCAGCAGGGTGGACAGGGGGAGCAATCAGCCCCAGCATTTT. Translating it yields CASRVDRGSNQPQHF.

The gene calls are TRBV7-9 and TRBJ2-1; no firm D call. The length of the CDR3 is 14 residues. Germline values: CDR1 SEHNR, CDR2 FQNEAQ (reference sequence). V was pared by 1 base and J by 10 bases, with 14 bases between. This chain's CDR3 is CASSLGPALEEQFF. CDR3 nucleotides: TGTGCCAGCAGCTTAGGACCCGCCCTGGAGGAGCAGTTCTTC. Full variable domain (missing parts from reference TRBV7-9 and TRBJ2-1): DTGVSQNPRHKITKRGQNVTFRCDPISEHNRLYWYRQTLGQGPEFLTYFQNEAQLEKSRLLSDRFSAERPKGSFSTLEIQRTEQGDSAMYLCASSLGPALEEQFFGPGTRLTVL.

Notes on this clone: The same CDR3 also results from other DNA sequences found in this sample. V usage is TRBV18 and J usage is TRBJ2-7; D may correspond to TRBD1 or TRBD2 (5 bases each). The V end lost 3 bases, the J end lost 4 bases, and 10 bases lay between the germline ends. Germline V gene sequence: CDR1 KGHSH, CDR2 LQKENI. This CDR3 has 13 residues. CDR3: CASSPGARYEQYF. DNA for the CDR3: TGTGCCAGCTCACCCGGGGCAAGATACGAGCAGTACTTC.

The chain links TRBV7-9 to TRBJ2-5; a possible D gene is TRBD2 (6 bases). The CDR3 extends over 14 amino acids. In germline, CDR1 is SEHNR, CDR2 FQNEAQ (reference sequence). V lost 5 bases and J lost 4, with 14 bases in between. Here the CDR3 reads CASSTSRGGETQYF. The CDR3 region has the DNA TGTGCCAGCAGCACCTCTAGGGGAGGAGAGACCCAGTACTTC.

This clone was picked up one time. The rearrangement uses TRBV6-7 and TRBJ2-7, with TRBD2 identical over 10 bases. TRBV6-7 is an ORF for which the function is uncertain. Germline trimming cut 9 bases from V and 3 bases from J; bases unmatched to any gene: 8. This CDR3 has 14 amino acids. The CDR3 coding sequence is TGTGCCAGAGGAGAGACTAGCGGGCTCTACGAGCAGTACTTC. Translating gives CARGETSGLYEQYF.

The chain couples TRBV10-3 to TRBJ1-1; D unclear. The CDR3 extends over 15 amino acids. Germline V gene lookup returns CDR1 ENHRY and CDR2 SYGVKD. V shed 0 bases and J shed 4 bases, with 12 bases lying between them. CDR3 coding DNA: TGTGCCATCAGTGAGTCTATCGGACGGGGCACTGAAGCTTTCTTT. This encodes CAISESIGRGTEAFF.